The rows below give T cell receptor beta chains drawn from one sample of a study of blood T cell repertoires in COVID-19. Using immunoSEQ multiplex PCR, the repertoire was profiled, and TCRdb retains in-frame clones only, with some absent. The sample holds 150,000 to 200,000 clones, nearly 90% seen once. The sequenced sample consisted of peripheral blood. Every receptor here comes from a man aged 55 to 70 with active or convalescent COVID-19. Each CDR3 is given with its conserved first and last residue. D genes are given only for firm matches. For some rows the clone size is stated as once, few or many, or as a class when expanded; others skip it.

TRBV19,TRBD2,-,TRBJ2-7,14,TGTGCCAGTAGTCGGACTAGCGCCACCTACGAGCAGTACTTC,CASSRTSATYEQYF
TRBV11-2,TRBD1,-,TRBJ2-3,16,TGTGCCAGCAGCCAACAGGGGGCGGCGGGCACAGATACGCAGTATTTT,CASSQQGAAGTDTQYF
TRBV27,-,-,TRBJ1-1,16,TGTGCCAGCAGTTTCTCAGGACTGGTCATGAACACTGAAGCTTTCTTT,CASSFSGLVMNTEAFF
TRBV19,-,-,TRBJ2-7,13,TGTGCCAGTAGTATCCCTCCCTCCCACGAGCAGTACTTC,CASSIPPSHEQYF
TRBV4-1,-,-,TRBJ1-4,15,TGCGCCAGCAGCCAAGGTCTAGCCGCGAATGAAAAACTGTTTTTT,CASSQGLAANEKLFF
TRBV6-1,-,-,TRBJ1-2,15,TGTGCCAGCAGTGAACAGGTCTCCAGAAACTATGGCTACACCTTC,CASSEQVSRNYGYTF
TRBV5-1,TRBD2,-,TRBJ2-5,16,TGCGCCAGCAGCTTGGCCCTAGCGGGGGGGGCGGAGACCCAGTACTTC,CASSLALAGGAETQYF
TRBV7-2,TRBD2,-,TRBJ2-3,15,TGTGCCAGCAGCTTAGAGTACACTAGCGCATATACGCAGTATTTT,CASSLEYTSAYTQYF
TRBV5-1,TRBD2,once,TRBJ2-3,15,TGCGCCAGCAGCTTACAGCTAGCGGGTACAGATACGCAGTATTTT,CASSLQLAGTDTQYF
TRBV20-1,TRBD1,once,TRBJ1-4,11,TGCAGTGCTAGTGGGACAGGGGCATTAGTTTTT,CSASGTGALVF
TRBV10-3,TRBD1,-,TRBJ1-1,13,TGTGCCACCCGGGACAGGGCGGACACTGAAGCTTTCTTT,CATRDRADTEAFF
TRBV7-9,TRBD1,-,TRBJ2-7,16,TGTGCCAGCAGCATGGACAGGGGGCGTATGGGGGACGAGCAGTACTTC,CASSMDRGRMGDEQYF
TRBV11-2,TRBD1,-,TRBJ2-7,14,TGTGCCAGCGCGACCGGGACAGGGGGGAACGAGCAGTACTTC,CASATGTGGNEQYF
TRBV27,TRBD1,-,TRBJ2-3,18,TGTGCCAGAGGACCGGGACAGGGGAAGGATGGCGAGACAGATACGCAGTATTTT,CARGPGQGKDGETDTQYF
TRBV9,TRBD1,once,TRBJ2-7,14,TGTGCCAGCAGCGTCGGGACAGATACTTACGAGCAGTACTTC,CASSVGTDTYEQYF
TRBV12-5,TRBD1,few,TRBJ1-5,17,TGTGCTAGTGGTTTGGCCCGAGGGGGCGGGAGCAATCAGCCCCAGCATTTT,CASGLARGGGSNQPQHF
TRBV7-8,-,-,TRBJ2-3,12,TGTGCCAGCAGCCCCCTCGCAGATACGCAGTATTTT,CASSPLADTQYF
TRBV7-3,TRBD2,-,TRBJ2-1,14,TGTGCCAGCAGCTCATTGGGGGGGACCCATGAGCAGTTCTTC,CASSSLGGTHEQFF
TRBV29-1,-,few,TRBJ1-6,13,TGCAGCGTCGGCTGGTCCCTCGGGTCACCCCTCCACTTT,CSVGWSLGSPLHF
TRBV15,-,once,TRBJ1-1,15,TGTGCCACCAGCAGAGATTTGAACAGGGTTACTGAAGCTTTCTTT,CATSRDLNRVTEAFF